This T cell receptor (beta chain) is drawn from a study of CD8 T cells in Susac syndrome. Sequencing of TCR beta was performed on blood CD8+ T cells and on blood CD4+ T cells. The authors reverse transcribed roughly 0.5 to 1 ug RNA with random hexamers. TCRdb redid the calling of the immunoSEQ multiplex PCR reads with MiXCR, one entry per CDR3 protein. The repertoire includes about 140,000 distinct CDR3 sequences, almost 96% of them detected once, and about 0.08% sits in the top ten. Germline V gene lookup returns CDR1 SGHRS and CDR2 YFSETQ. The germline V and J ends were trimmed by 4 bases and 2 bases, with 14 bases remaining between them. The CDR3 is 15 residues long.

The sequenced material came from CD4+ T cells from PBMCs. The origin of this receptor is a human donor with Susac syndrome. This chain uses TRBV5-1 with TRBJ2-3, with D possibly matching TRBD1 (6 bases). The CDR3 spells CASSGGQLVTDTQYF. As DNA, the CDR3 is TGCGCCAGCAGCGGAGGACAGCTGGTCACAGATACGCAGTATTTT. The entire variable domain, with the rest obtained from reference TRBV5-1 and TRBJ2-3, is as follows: KAGVTQTPRYLIKTRGQQVTLSCSPISGHRSVSWYQQTPGQGLQFLFEYFSETQRNKGNFPGRFSGRQFSNSRSEMNVSTLELGDSALYLCASSGGQLVTDTQYFGPGTRLTVL.